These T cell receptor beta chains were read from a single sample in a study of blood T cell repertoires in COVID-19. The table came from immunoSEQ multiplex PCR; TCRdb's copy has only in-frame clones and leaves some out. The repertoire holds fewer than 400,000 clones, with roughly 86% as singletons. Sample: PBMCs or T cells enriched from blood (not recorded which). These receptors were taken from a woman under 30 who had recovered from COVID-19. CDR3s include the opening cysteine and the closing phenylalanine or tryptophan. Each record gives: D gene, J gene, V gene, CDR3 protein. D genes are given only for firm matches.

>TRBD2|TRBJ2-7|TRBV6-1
CASSEAWMTSGYEQYF
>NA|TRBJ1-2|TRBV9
CASSAGGGGPRFYGYTF
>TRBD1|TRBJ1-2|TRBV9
CASSPRTGIYGYTF
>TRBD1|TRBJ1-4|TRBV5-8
CASSPDRAPNEKLFF
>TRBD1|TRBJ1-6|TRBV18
CASSPGQGVSSPLHF
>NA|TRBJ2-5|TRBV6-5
CASSHLRVRETQYF
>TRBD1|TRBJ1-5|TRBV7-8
CASSSGPGQVGQPQHF
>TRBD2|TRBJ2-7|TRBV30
CAWSVGGSGGYEQYF
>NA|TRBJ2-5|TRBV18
CASSRDRKETQYF
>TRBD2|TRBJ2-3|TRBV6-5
CASRLAGGQTQYF
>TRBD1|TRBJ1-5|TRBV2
CASSVFTGGRQPQHF
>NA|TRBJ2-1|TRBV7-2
CASSFLITVNEQFF
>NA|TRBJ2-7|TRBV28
CATTKTGVTYEQYF
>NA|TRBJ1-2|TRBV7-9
CASSLERGRYYGYTF
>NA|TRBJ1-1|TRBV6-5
CASSIQGRNTEAFF
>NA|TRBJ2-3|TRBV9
CASSVRETLRTDTQYF
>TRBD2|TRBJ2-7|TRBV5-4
CASSLRLAGVNEQYF
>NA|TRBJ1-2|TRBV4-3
CASSQTTPGEGDHGYTF
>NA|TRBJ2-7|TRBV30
CAWAKDSTYEQYF
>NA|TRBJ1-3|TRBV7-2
CASSLVPGSGNTIYF
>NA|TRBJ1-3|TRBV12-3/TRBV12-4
CASSFSENTIYF
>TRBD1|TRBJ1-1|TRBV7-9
CASRKGQGSLNTEAFF
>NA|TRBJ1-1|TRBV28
CASSLPLGGNTEAFF
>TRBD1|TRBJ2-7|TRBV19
CASSLGTGGPLEQYF
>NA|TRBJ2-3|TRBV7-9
CASSLGVVRTDTQYF
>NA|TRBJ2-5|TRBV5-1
CASSLAGDYETQYF
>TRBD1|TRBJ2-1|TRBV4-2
CASSQVGTGIEQFF
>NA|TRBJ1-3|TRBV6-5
CASSFPGAGNTIYF
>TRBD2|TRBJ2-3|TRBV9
CASSVSGGGADTQYF
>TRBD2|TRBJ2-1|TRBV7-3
CASSLIVSGGYNEQFF
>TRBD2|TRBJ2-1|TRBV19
CASSPSGAQRYEQFF